This is a list of T cell receptor beta chains from one sample in a study of cytomegalovirus exposure and HLA in healthy donors. Assay: immunoSEQ multiplex PCR; the TCRdb copy retains only in-frame clones and omits some. The profile shows around 190,000 clones, over 75% of them singletons. Sequencing was performed on PBMCs. The receptors were sampled from a woman aged 45-65 years in good health and CMV-seronegative. The CDR3 runs from the conserved cysteine through the conserved F or W. The order of the fields is D gene, V gene, J gene, clone size, CDR3 protein, CDR3 DNA. A D gene is named only where the DNA matches it firmly. Clone size is shown for a subset of rows, as once, few, many or a class of expanded clone.

>.|TRBV2|TRBJ1-5|.
CASSYSVFDQPQHF
TGTGCCAGCAGTTATAGTGTCTTTGATCAGCCCCAGCATTTT
>TRBD1|TRBV9|TRBJ1-6|once
CASGGQANSPLHF
TGTGCCAGTGGGGGACAGGCTAATTCACCCCTCCACTTT
>.|TRBV5-4|TRBJ1-1|.
CASSLEPTEAFF
TGTGCCAGCAGCTTGGAGCCAACTGAAGCTTTCTTT
>.|TRBV19|TRBJ1-5|.
CASSIGQNSNQPQHF
TGTGCCAGTAGTATTGGACAAAATAGCAATCAGCCCCAGCATTTT
>TRBD2|TRBV5-5|TRBJ2-7|.
CASSWGGLGDEQYF
TGTGCCAGCAGCTGGGGGGGTCTTGGCGACGAGCAGTACTTC
>.|TRBV28|TRBJ2-7|.
CASHPRVAYEQYF
TGTGCCAGCCACCCCCGGGTCGCCTACGAGCAGTACTTC
>.|TRBV15|TRBJ2-7|.
CATSRGGSSYEQYF
TGTGCCACCAGCAGAGGAGGGAGCTCCTACGAGCAGTACTTC
>.|TRBV5-6|TRBJ2-5|.
CASSLGIETQYF
TGTGCCAGCAGCTTGGGTATAGAGACCCAGTACTTC
>.|TRBV18|TRBJ2-5|.
CASSPAGFRETQYF
TGTGCCAGCTCACCAGCAGGGTTCCGGGAGACCCAGTACTTC
>.|TRBV5-6|TRBJ1-1|.
CASSPSGTSNTEAFF
TGTGCCAGCAGCCCATCCGGGACATCCAACACTGAAGCTTTCTTT
>.|TRBV7-9|TRBJ2-1|.
CALGGLRFGEQFF
TGTGCCCTCGGAGGACTCCGTTTTGGTGAGCAGTTCTTC
>.|TRBV11-1|TRBJ2-6|.
CASSLGAWTSGANVLTF
TGTGCCAGCAGCTTAGGGGCCTGGACTTCTGGGGCCAACGTCCTGACTTTC
>.|TRBV6-5|TRBJ2-7|.
CASRALTGHYEQYF
TGTGCCAGCAGGGCCTTGACAGGACACTACGAGCAGTACTTC
>.|TRBV5-1|TRBJ2-3|.
CASSLNLLPDTQYF
TGCGCCAGCAGCTTGAATCTTCTCCCAGATACGCAGTATTTT
>.|TRBV5-1|TRBJ2-2|.
CASSLGATGELFF
TGCGCCAGCAGCTTGGGGGCCACCGGGGAGCTGTTTTTT
>TRBD1|TRBV19|TRBJ1-1|.
CASSIPARGGFLTEAFF
TGTGCCAGTAGTATCCCCGCAAGAGGGGGCTTTTTGACTGAAGCTTTCTTT
>.|TRBV29-1|TRBJ1-2|.
CSVDRTYGYTF
TGCAGCGTAGACAGGACTTATGGCTACACCTTC
>TRBD1|TRBV2|TRBJ2-7|.
CASSVLGPGGSYEQYF
TGTGCCAGCAGTGTGCTGGGGCCAGGGGGCTCCTACGAGCAGTACTTC
>.|TRBV28|TRBJ1-5|.
CASSSSGVGQPQHF
TGTGCCAGCAGTTCATCAGGGGTAGGTCAGCCCCAGCATTTT
>TRBD1|TRBV28|TRBJ2-7|.
CASIPGTGWDEQYF
TGTGCCAGCATCCCCGGGACAGGGTGGGACGAGCAGTACTTC
>.|TRBV6-1|TRBJ1-1|.
CASSGPLNTEAFF
TGTGCCAGCAGTGGTCCATTGAACACTGAAGCTTTCTTT
>.|TRBV7-2|TRBJ1-5|.
CASSLVDSDQPQHF
TGTGCCAGCAGCTTAGTGGACAGTGATCAGCCCCAGCATTTT
>.|TRBV7-9|TRBJ1-2|.
CASSPHPRVSDGYTF
TGTGCCAGCAGCCCGCACCCCAGGGTTTCGGATGGCTACACCTTC
>.|TRBV5-1|TRBJ2-6|.
CASSVGSALDSGANVLTF
TGCGCCAGCAGCGTCGGATCAGCGCTCGACTCTGGGGCCAACGTCCTGACTTTC